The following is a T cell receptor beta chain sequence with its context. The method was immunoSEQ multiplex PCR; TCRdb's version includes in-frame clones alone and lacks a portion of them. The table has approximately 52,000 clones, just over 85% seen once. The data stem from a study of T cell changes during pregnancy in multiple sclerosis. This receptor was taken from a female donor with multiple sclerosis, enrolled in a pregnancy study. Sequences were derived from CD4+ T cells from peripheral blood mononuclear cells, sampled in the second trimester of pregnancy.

The chain's CDR3 is CASSSRDRGYEKLFF. The DNA for the CDR3 is TGTGCCAGCAGCTCCCGCGACAGGGGTTACGAAAAACTGTTTTTT. This chain links TRBV5-4 with TRBJ1-4; 8 nucleotides align to TRBD1. V was pared by 3 bases and J by 8 bases, with 9 bases of the junction left unmatched. CDR1 is SGHNT and CDR2 is YYREEE in the germline V gene (reference sequence). The CDR3 runs 15 residues.